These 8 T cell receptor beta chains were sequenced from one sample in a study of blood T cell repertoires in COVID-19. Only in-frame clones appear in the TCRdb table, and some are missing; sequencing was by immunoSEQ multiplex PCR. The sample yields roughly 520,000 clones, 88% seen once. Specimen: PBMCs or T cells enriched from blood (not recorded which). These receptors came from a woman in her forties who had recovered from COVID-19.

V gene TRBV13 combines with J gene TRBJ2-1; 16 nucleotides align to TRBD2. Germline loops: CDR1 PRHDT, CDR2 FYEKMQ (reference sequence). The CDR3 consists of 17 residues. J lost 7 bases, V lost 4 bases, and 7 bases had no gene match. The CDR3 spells CASSSGTSGRARNEQFF. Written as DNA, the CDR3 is TGTGCCAGCAGCTCCGGGACTAGCGGGAGGGCGAGAAATGAGCAGTTCTTC.

CDR3 in DNA: TGTGCCAGCAGCTTAGTAGGACTAGCGGGCTTCACCGGGGAGCTGTTTTTT. As protein: CASSLVGLAGFTGELFF. The chain uses TRBV7-2 and TRBJ2-2; 11 nucleotides align to TRBD2. Germline V gene lookup returns CDR1 SGHTA and CDR2 FQGNSA. The CDR3 runs to 17 residues. V shed 1 base, J shed 4 bases, and the junction held 5 bases outside the gene matches.

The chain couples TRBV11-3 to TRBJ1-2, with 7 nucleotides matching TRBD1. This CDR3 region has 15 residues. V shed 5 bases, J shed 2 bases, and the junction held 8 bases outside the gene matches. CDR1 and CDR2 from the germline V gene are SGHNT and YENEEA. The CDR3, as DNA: TGTGCCAGCAGCCTAACCGGCAGGGGGAACTATGGCTACACCTTC. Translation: CASSLTGRGNYGYTF. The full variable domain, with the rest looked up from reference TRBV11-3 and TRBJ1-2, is EAGVVQSPRYKIIEKKQPVAFWCNPISGHNTLYWYLQNLGQGPELLIRYENEEAVDDSQLPKDRFSAERLKGVDSTLKIQPAELGDSAVYLCASSLTGRGNYGYTFGSGTRLTVV.

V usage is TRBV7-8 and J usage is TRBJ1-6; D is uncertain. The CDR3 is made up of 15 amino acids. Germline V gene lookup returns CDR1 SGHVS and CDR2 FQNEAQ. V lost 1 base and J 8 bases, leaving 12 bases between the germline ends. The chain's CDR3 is CASSLVRGSDSPLHF. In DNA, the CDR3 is TGTGCCAGCAGCTTAGTTCGGGGTTCCGATTCACCCCTCCACTTT.

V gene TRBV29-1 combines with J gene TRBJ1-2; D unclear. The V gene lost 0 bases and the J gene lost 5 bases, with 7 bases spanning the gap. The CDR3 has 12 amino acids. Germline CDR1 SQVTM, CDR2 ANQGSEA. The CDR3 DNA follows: TGCAGCGTTGAAGATAACAGATATGGCTACACCTTC. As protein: CSVEDNRYGYTF.

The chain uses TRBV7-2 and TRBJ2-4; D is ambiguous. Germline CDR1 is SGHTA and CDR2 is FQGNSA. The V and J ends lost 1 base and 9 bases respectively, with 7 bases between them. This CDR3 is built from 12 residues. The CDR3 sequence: CASSLDASIQYF. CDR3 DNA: TGTGCCAGCAGCTTAGATGCGAGCATTCAGTACTTC.

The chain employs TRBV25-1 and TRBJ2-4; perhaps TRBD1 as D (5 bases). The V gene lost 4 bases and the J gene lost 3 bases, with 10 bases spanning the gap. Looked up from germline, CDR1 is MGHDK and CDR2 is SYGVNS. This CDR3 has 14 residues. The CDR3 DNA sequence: TGTGCCAGCAGTGTAAGGGGCGGCAAAAACATTCAGTACTTC. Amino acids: CASSVRGGKNIQYF.

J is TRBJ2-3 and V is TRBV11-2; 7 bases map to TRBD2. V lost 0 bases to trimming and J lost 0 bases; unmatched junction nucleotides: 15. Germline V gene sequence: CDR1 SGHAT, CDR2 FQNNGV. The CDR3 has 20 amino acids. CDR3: CASSLEARAFLADSTDTQYF. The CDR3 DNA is TGTGCCAGCAGCTTAGAGGCACGGGCGTTCCTAGCGGATAGCACAGATACGCAGTATTTT.